A single sample gave rise to the 27 T cell receptor beta chains below, sequenced in a study of cytomegalovirus exposure and HLA in healthy donors. The PCR was carried out with 60 Vbeta primers and 13 Jbeta primers. TCRdb keeps only in-frame clones here, not all; method: immunoSEQ multiplex PCR. The table lists some 120,000 clones, under 85% of them singletons, with approximately 6.4% in the top ten. The sequenced sample consisted of PBMCs. These receptors originate from a woman in her 50s in good health and CMV-seropositive.

This CDR3 is CASSLLPIGTDTQYF. The CDR3 nucleotides are TGTGCCAGCAGCTTATTGCCGATAGGCACAGATACGCAGTATTTT. This sequence joins TRBV11-3 and TRBJ2-3, with no clear D. The CDR3 spans 15 residues. Germline V gene lookup returns CDR1 SGHNT and CDR2 YENEEA. Trimming took 2 bases from V and 1 from J, leaving 10 bases between them.

This clone came up a few times. This chain uses TRBV19 with TRBJ1-1; possible D gene TRBD1, 5 bases. This CDR3 region has 15 residues. With 6 bases removed from V and 0 bases from J, the gap between germline ends came to 14 bases. The V gene's germline CDR1 is LNHDA and CDR2 SQIVND (reference sequence). The CDR3 DNA is TGTGCCAGTAGGATGGGGCAGCCCATGAACACTGAAGCTTTCTTT. It is translated as CASRMGQPMNTEAFF.

This chain uses TRBV19 with TRBJ1-6; the match to TRBD1 covers 7 bases. CDR1 and CDR2 (germline): LNHDA, SQIVND (reference sequence). Germline trimming cut 9 bases from V and 7 bases from J; bases unmatched to any gene: 9. The CDR3 is 14 amino acids. In nucleotides, the CDR3 is TGTGCCAGCCAGCCCGGGACAGTGAATTCACCCCTCCACTTT. Translating it yields CASQPGTVNSPLHF.

The table lists this clone with a few counts. The chain recombines TRBV6-1 with TRBJ1-6; 7 nucleotides align to TRBD1. Trimming took 4 bases from V and 8 from J; bases not matched to a gene: 11. Germline CDR1 reads MNHNS; CDR2 reads SASEGT. The CDR3 spans 16 residues. The CDR3 coding sequence is TGTGCCAGCAGTGGGGCCTACAGGGGAAGAGATTCACCCCTCCACTTT. Encoded protein: CASSGAYRGRDSPLHF.

In its sample, this clone was seen many times. The chain links TRBV4-3 to TRBJ1-5, with D tentatively TRBD1 (6 bases). The CDR3 totals 14 residues. The ends were cut back, 3 bases at V and 4 bases at J, with 10 bases in the middle. CDR1 LGHNA and CDR2 YSLEER come from the germline V gene. The CDR3 protein is CASSQTGENQPQHF. In DNA form, the CDR3 reads TGCGCCAGCAGCCAGACAGGCGAGAATCAGCCCCAGCATTTT.

The chain carries TRBV30 and TRBJ1-5; D is unresolved. V was pared by 6 bases and J by 9 bases, with 12 bases between. CDR1 GTSNPN and CDR2 SVGIG come from the germline V gene (reference sequence). This CDR3 comprises 11 residues. CDR3 in amino acids: CACNAGGPQHF. DNA for the CDR3: TGTGCCTGTAACGCCGGAGGGCCCCAGCATTTT.

The chain links TRBV6-5 to TRBJ1-4; 7 bases are shared with TRBD1. Germline trimming cut 4 bases from V and 8 bases from J; bases unmatched to any gene: 4. From germline, CDR1 is MNHEY and CDR2 SVGAGI. The CDR3 consists of 13 residues. The CDR3 nucleotides read TGTGCCAGCAGTTCGACAGGGTGGGAAAAACTGTTTTTT. Amino acids: CASSSTGWEKLFF.

This sequence joins TRBV9 and TRBJ2-7; TRBD2 might be the D (5 bases). This CDR3 region has 16 residues. Looked up from germline, CDR1 is SGDLS and CDR2 is YYNGEE. Trimming took off 3 bases at V and 3 bases at J, with 19 bases between the two ends. The CDR3 DNA follows: TGTGCCAGCAGCGAGGGCACCAGGCCGAGGGACTACGAGCAGTACTTC. This codes for CASSEGTRPRDYEQYF.

The chain carries TRBV18 and TRBJ1-1, with 7 bases lining up with TRBD1. Germline lookup yields CDR1 KGHSH and CDR2 LQKENI. V shed 5 bases, J shed 9 bases, and the junction held 6 bases outside the gene matches. The CDR3 has 12 amino acids. The CDR3 loop reads CASSRDREKAFF. The CDR3 DNA follows: TGTGCCAGCTCAAGAGACAGGGAGAAAGCTTTCTTT.

The V gene is TRBV5-4, the J gene TRBJ2-5; tentative D call: TRBD2 (6 bases). The CDR3 runs to 13 residues. The germline V gene has CDR1 SGHNT and CDR2 YYREEE (reference sequence). The V end was cut by 10 bases, the J end by 3 bases, with 16 bases between. CDR3 residues: CAGGGTREETQYF. DNA for the CDR3: TGTGCCGGTGGCGGGACTCGGGAAGAGACCCAGTACTTC.

The genes are TRBV29-1 and TRBJ2-5; TRBD1 might be the D (5 bases). Trimming removed 5 bases at V and 5 bases at J, with 15 bases between. The CDR3 sequence is 13 residues long. Germline V lookup: CDR1 SQVTM, CDR2 ANQGSEA. CDR3 region: CSVISAGFETQYF. DNA of the CDR3: TGCAGCGTTATCTCAGCAGGGTTCGAGACCCAGTACTTC.

This clone was detected once. For the CDR3, the DNA is TGCGCCAGCAGCTTCAACGGACAGGGGGCATATGAAAAACTGTTTTTT. This encodes CASSFNGQGAYEKLFF. This sequence joins TRBV5-1 and TRBJ1-4, with TRBD1 identical over 11 bases. The CDR3 consists of 16 residues. Germline CDR1 and CDR2: SGHRS and YFSETQ. J lost 6 bases, V lost 2 bases, and 6 bases had no gene match.

The rearrangement links TRBV15 to TRBJ1-2; D gene ambiguous. The CDR3 is 13 residues long. Trimming removed 1 base from V and 5 bases from J, with 8 bases in between. Germline CDR1 is LNHNV and CDR2 is YYDKDF (reference sequence). CDR3 amino acids: CATSRGNSYGYTF. Here the CDR3 DNA reads TGTGCCACCAGCAGAGGAAACAGTTATGGCTACACCTTC.

CDR3 sequence: CASSSGTSRANYGYTF. DNA for the CDR3: TGTGCCAGCAGCTCGGGAACCTCACGGGCTAACTATGGCTACACCTTC. The chain couples TRBV5-6 to TRBJ1-2; D not resolved. V lost 3 bases and J lost 0, with 15 bases in between. CDR3 length equals 16 residues. The V gene's germline CDR1 is SGHDT and CDR2 YYEEEE.

In its sample, this clone ranks as medium-sized. The rearrangement uses TRBV14 and TRBJ2-1, with D possibly TRBD2 on 7 matching bases. This CDR3 has 15 amino acids. Trimming took off 2 bases at V and 7 bases at J, with 15 bases between the two ends. Germline CDR1 is SGHDN and CDR2 is FVKESK. The CDR3 DNA sequence: TGTGCCAGCAGCCAAAGTGCGGGGGCCGGGAATGAGCAGTTCTTC. Translated: CASSQSAGAGNEQFF.

This clone has only a few counts. The rearrangement uses TRBV2 and TRBJ2-3, with 9 positions matching TRBD2. CDR3 length equals 14 residues. The germline V gene encodes CDR1 SNHLY and CDR2 FYNNEI. The V and J ends lost 5 bases and 6 bases, in that order; junction bases with no gene match: 6. In DNA form, the CDR3 reads TGTGCCAGCAGTTCGAGCGGGGGGACCGATACGCAGTATTTT. This encodes CASSSSGGTDTQYF.

The CDR3 DNA is TGCAGCGTTGCAACAGGGACGGATGGCTACACCTTC. Its protein product is CSVATGTDGYTF. The rearrangement joins TRBV29-1 to TRBJ1-2; D perhaps matches TRBD1 (6 bases). Per the germline V gene, CDR1 is SQVTM and CDR2 is ANQGSEA. CDR3 length: 12 amino acids. Trimming removed 4 bases from V and 6 bases from J, with 12 bases in between.

The genes are TRBV7-9 and TRBJ1-6; 11 bases are a match to TRBD1. Trimming took 3 bases from V and 6 from J; bases not matched to a gene: 4. The CDR3 length is 16 residues. CDR1 is SEHNR and CDR2 is FQNEAQ in the germline V gene (reference sequence). Here the CDR3 reads CASSFRTGGGNSPLHF. The CDR3 DNA is TGTGCCAGCAGCTTCCGGACAGGGGGCGGTAATTCACCCCTCCACTTT.

The chain has TRBV7-8 and TRBJ1-5; D unresolved. Germline assignment: CDR1 SGHVS and CDR2 FQNEAQ. The CDR3 has 15 residues. Trimming took 1 base from V and 5 from J, leaving 12 bases between them. The CDR3 bases are TGTGCCAGCAGCTTAGAAGCGGGGTTTTATCAGCCCCAGCATTTT. Protein product: CASSLEAGFYQPQHF.

The chain recombines TRBV9 with TRBJ2-2; D remains unclear. V was shortened by 0 bases and J by 5 bases, with 8 bases between the two germline ends. The CDR3 contains 14 residues. CDR1 SGDLS and CDR2 YYNGEE come from the germline V gene. The CDR3, as DNA: TGTGCCAGCAGCGTAGCTTCGTATACCGGGGAGCTGTTTTTT. Translated: CASSVASYTGELFF.

The J gene is TRBJ1-4, the V gene TRBV5-1; D might be TRBD1 (6 bases). Between the trimmed V and J ends, which lost 6 bases and 3 bases, there was a span of 15 bases. Germline-derived CDR1 and CDR2 are SGHRS and YFSETQ. There are 15 residues in the CDR3. This CDR3 is CASKGGTRANEKLFF. CDR3 DNA: TGCGCCAGCAAGGGGGGGACTCGGGCTAATGAAAAACTGTTTTTT.

The gene calls are TRBV19 and TRBJ1-5; TRBD1 might be the D (6 bases). Germline CDR1 LNHDA, CDR2 SQIVND (reference sequence). CDR3 length: 14 amino acids. V lost 6 bases and J lost 6, with 15 bases in between. CDR3 coding DNA: TGTGCCAGTAGGGGGGCTAGGGAGGGTCAGCCCCAGCATTTT. Translating it yields CASRGAREGQPQHF.

This clone was detected only once. The germline gene is not matched at one end of the junction; a read error may be the cause. The genes are TRBV11-2 and TRBJ1-1; 7 nucleotides agree with TRBD1. This CDR3 region has 15 residues. From germline, CDR1 is SGHAT and CDR2 FQNNGV. Here the CDR3 reads CTSSLRAGGGTEAFF. The CDR3 nucleotides read TGTACCAGCAGCTTACGGGCAGGGGGTGGCACTGAAGCTTTCTTT.

V usage is TRBV7-7 and J usage is TRBJ2-5, with TRBD2 matching over 9 bases. CDR3 length equals 15 residues. Trimming removed 3 bases from V and 4 bases from J; junction bases left unmatched: 6. Germline values: CDR1 SSHAT, CDR2 FNYEAQ (reference sequence). The CDR3 region is CASSFRLAGTETQYF. The CDR3 coding sequence is TGTGCCAGCAGCTTTCGTCTAGCGGGGACAGAGACCCAGTACTTC.

In this sample, this clone turned up once. DNA for the CDR3: TGTGCCAGCAGCCCACCCCGGACAGGGGTGGGAAAACTGTTTTTT. Amino acid sequence: CASSPPRTGVGKLFF. The V gene is TRBV7-8, the J gene TRBJ1-4, with 9 nucleotides matching TRBD1. The CDR3 spans 15 residues. Germline V gives CDR1 SGHVS, CDR2 FQNEAQ. J was trimmed by 10 bases and V by 5 bases; bases with no gene match: 11. The full variable domain, with the rest looked up from reference TRBV7-8 and TRBJ1-4, is GAGVSQSPRYKVAKRGQDVALRCDPISGHVSLFWYQQALGQGPEFLTYFQNEAQLDKSGLPSDRFFAERPEGSVSTLKIQRTQQEDSAVYLCASSPPRTGVGKLFFGSGTQLSVL.

This chain links TRBV9 with TRBJ1-1; unclear D gene. V was pared by 5 bases and J by 2 bases, with 10 bases between. The CDR3 contains 13 residues. Germline V gene lookup returns CDR1 SGDLS and CDR2 YYNGEE. The chain's CDR3 is CASRRQINTEAFF. The CDR3 coding sequence is TGTGCCAGCAGGAGGCAGATTAACACTGAAGCTTTCTTT.

This chain connects TRBV18 to TRBJ1-5, with D hard to call. CDR1 and CDR2 from the germline V gene are KGHSH and LQKENI. CDR3 length equals 16 residues. V was trimmed by 3 bases and J by 0 bases, leaving 12 bases between them. As DNA, the CDR3 is TGTGCCAGCTCACCGAACCCGACATCTAGCAATCAGCCCCAGCATTTT. It yields the protein CASSPNPTSSNQPQHF.